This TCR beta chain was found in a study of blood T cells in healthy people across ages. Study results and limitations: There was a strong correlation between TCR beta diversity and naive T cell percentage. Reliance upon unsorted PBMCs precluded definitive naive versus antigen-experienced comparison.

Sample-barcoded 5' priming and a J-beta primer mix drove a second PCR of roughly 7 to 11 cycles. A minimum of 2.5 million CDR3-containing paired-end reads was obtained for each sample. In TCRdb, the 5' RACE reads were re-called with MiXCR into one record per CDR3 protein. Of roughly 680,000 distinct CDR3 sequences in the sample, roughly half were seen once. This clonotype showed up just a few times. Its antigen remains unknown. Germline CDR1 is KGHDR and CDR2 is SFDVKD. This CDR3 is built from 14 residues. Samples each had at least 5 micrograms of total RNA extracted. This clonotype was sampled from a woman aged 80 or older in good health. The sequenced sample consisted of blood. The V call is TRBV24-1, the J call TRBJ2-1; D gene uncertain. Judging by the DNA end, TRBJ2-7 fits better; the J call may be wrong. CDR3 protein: CATSDFGSYNEQYF. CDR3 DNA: TGTGCCACCAGTGATTTTGGCAGCTACAATGAGCAGTACTTC.